This T cell receptor beta chain was profiled in a study of T cell responses to AZD1222 COVID-19 vaccine. Study-wide findings and caveats: Most donors were white British and more were female, and clonal diversity was possibly underestimated. Two doses of AZD1222 preceded a rise in Spike-specific TCR breadth and depth.

Germline V gives CDR1 MNHEY, CDR2 SVGAGI. V lost 10 bases and J 7 bases, leaving 17 bases between the germline ends. The CDR3 has 12 residues. Clones were sequenced by immunoSEQ multiplex PCR, and TCRdb holds only the in-frame ones, with some missing. Of about 72,000 clones in the sample, about nine tenths were seen once. Turning to this clone: As yet, its antigen is unknown.

Timing groups of about 4 and about 12 weeks for second doses were pooled. The sample here was peripheral blood, taken 28 days after the second AZD1222 dose. The gene calls are TRBV6-5 and TRBJ2-7; D possibly corresponds to TRBD2 (5 bases). The TCR sequence derives from an adult who received the AZD1222 COVID-19 vaccine. The CDR3 sequence: CATLRAGGEQYF. The CDR3 DNA reads TGTGCCACCCTGAGGGCAGGCGGGGAGCAGTACTTC.